These 18 T cell receptor beta chains originate from one sample sequenced in a study of cytotoxic CD8 clonotypes in ibrutinib-treated CLL. Generated by immunoSEQ multiplex PCR, the TCRdb table keeps only in-frame clones and is missing some. This sample yields more than 140,000 clones, of which 70% to 80% are seen a single time; about 29% belongs to the top ten. Sequences were derived from PBMCs, sampled after 12 months of ibrutinib treatment. These receptors all stem from a human donor with chronic lymphocytic leukemia.

The chain carries TRBV28 and TRBJ2-7; 8 bases line up with TRBD2. The CDR3 is made up of 16 amino acids. V dropped 5 bases and J dropped 5; count of bases not matched to a gene: 14. CDR1 is MDHEN and CDR2 is SYDVKM in the germline V gene. The CDR3: CASSTYSGIGSNEQYF. DNA of the CDR3: TGTGCCAGCAGTACGTATAGCGGGATCGGTTCAAACGAGCAGTACTTC.

This clone has just one count. The chain combines TRBV11-3 with TRBJ1-3, with unresolved D. Trimming pared 1 base from V and 0 bases from J, leaving 10 bases between. The CDR3 has 16 amino acids. Germline CDR1 reads SGHNT; CDR2 reads YENEEA. CDR3 residues: CASSLVGTHSGNTIYF. In nucleotides, the CDR3 is TGTGCCAGCAGCTTAGTGGGCACGCACTCTGGAAACACCATATATTTT.

Concerning this clone itself: The sample holds other DNA sequences that translate to the same CDR3. The chain recombines TRBV25-1 with TRBJ2-7; D ambiguous. Trimming cost V 1 base and J 3 bases, with 1 base left between them. CDR3 size: 11 residues. Germline CDR1 is MGHDK and CDR2 is SYGVNS. CDR3 amino acids: CASSEFYEQYF. The CDR3 bases are TGTGCCAGCAGTGAATTCTACGAGCAGTACTTC.

The chain joins TRBV4-3 to TRBJ2-3; 7 bases match TRBD2. Trimming cost V 3 bases and J 9 bases; bases outside gene matches: 9. CDR3 size: 14 residues. The germline gives CDR1 LGHNA, CDR2 YSLEER. CDR3 residues: CASSQAGGGRTQYF. CDR3 DNA sequence: TGCGCCAGCAGCCAGGCTGGGGGGGGGAGGACGCAGTATTTT.

This chain connects TRBV7-9 to TRBJ1-2; TRBD1 is a possible D gene (5 bases). Germline CDR1 reads SEHNR; CDR2 reads FQNEAQ (reference sequence). The CDR3 is 15 amino acids. The V end was cut by 5 bases, the J end by 1 base, with 14 bases between. CDR3 bases: TGTGCCAGCAGCCAAAGGACACAGAGTAACTATGGCTACACCTTC. Its translation is CASSQRTQSNYGYTF.

This clone was detected once. The chain couples TRBV28 to TRBJ1-2; 7 bases are a match to TRBD1. Per the germline V gene, CDR1 is MDHEN and CDR2 is SYDVKM. This CDR3 region has 16 residues. The junction had 19 bases not matched to a gene; V was cut back by 7 bases and J by 8 bases. The CDR3 DNA is TGTGCCAGCACCACCCCAGTAGAGGGGGCGCGTAGGGGCTACACCTTC. Encoded protein: CASTTPVEGARRGYTF.

The chain carries TRBV9 and TRBJ1-3; D gene uncertain. V dropped 3 bases and J dropped 5 bases, with 0 bases sitting between them. CDR1 is SGDLS and CDR2 is YYNGEE in the germline V gene. This CDR3 is built from 10 residues. In nucleotides, the CDR3 is TGTGCCAGCAGCGGAAACACCATATATTTT. As protein: CASSGNTIYF.

The chain uses TRBV6-1 and TRBJ1-2, with 10 bases lining up with TRBD1. V lost 4 bases to trimming and J lost 4 bases; unmatched junction nucleotides: 12. Germline V gene data show CDR1 as MNHNS and CDR2 as SASEGT. This CDR3 spans 17 amino acids. CDR3 sequence (DNA): TGTGCCAGCAGTGCCCGGGACAGGGGCCCCTCCGCCTATGGCTACACCTTC. Protein: CASSARDRGPSAYGYTF.

About this clone: Other DNA sequences of this sample code for an identical CDR3. The chain uses TRBV6-5 and TRBJ2-3; D gene unclear. CDR3 length: 14 residues. The V gene lost 2 bases and the J gene lost 2 bases, with 8 bases spanning the gap. Germline lookup yields CDR1 MNHEY and CDR2 SVGAGI. The CDR3 region is CASSYRRPTDTQYF. The CDR3 DNA reads as TGTGCCAGCAGTTACAGAAGGCCCACAGATACGCAGTATTTT.

The chain carries TRBV4-3 and TRBJ2-3, with D possibly matching TRBD1 (6 bases). The V end was cut by 0 bases, the J end by 3 bases, with 10 bases between. This CDR3 spans 15 amino acids. Germline V gene data show CDR1 as LGHNA and CDR2 as YSLEER. The CDR3 region has the DNA TGCGCCAGCAGCCAAGATGGGGGCGGGACAGATACGCAGTATTTT. This sequence encodes CASSQDGGGTDTQYF.

The rearrangement links TRBV18 to TRBJ1-4; D gene uncertain. The germline V gene encodes CDR1 KGHSH and CDR2 LQKENI. This CDR3 is 16 amino acids long. Trimming cost V 0 bases and J 11 bases, with 19 bases left between them. CDR3 sequence: CASSPPHSVTVGKLFF. The CDR3 DNA follows: TGTGCCAGCTCACCACCCCATTCAGTGACCGTGGGGAAACTGTTTTTT. The whole variable domain, remainder taken from reference TRBV18 and TRBJ1-4, is NAGVMQNPRHLVRRRGQEARLRCSPMKGHSHVYWYRQLPEEGLKFMVYLQKENIIDESGMPKERFSAEFPKEGPSILRIQQVVRGDSAAYFCASSPPHSVTVGKLFFGSGTQLSVL.

The chain is built from TRBV18 and TRBJ1-3; no definite D call. The CDR3 extends over 13 amino acids. The V end lost 6 bases, the J end lost 0 bases, and 6 bases lay between the germline ends. The germline V gene has CDR1 KGHSH and CDR2 LQKENI. For the CDR3, the DNA is TGTGCCAGCTCCCTCAACTCTGGAAACACCATATATTTT. Its protein is CASSLNSGNTIYF.

The chain recombines TRBV15 with TRBJ1-2; D is unclear. The CDR3 covers 15 residues. V dropped 0 bases and J dropped 8 bases, with 16 bases sitting between them. Germline values: CDR1 LNHNV, CDR2 YYDKDF (reference sequence). Here the CDR3 DNA reads TGTGCCACCAGCAGAGATGGGGTCGCCGCGGGAGGCTACACCTTC. This gives the protein CATSRDGVAAGGYTF.

The chain is built from TRBV9 and TRBJ1-2; D unclear. This CDR3 is 15 amino acids long. Trimming shortened V by 2 bases and J by 2 bases, and 13 bases separated the two germline ends. CDR1 SGDLS and CDR2 YYNGEE come from the germline V gene. The CDR3 protein is CASSVNPDGNYGYTF. In nucleotides, the CDR3 is TGTGCCAGCAGCGTGAACCCGGACGGAAACTATGGCTACACCTTC.

The chain recombines TRBV19 with TRBJ2-1, with 10 bases aligning to TRBD1. This CDR3 region has 14 residues. V trimming: 3 bases; J trimming: 9 bases; junction bases outside the gene matches: 5. Per germline, CDR1 LNHDA and CDR2 SQIVND (reference sequence). CDR3 in DNA: TGTGCCAGTAGTATTACGACAGGGGGCTTTGAGCAGTTCTTC. Residues: CASSITTGGFEQFF.

This chain joins TRBV4-1 and TRBJ1-1, with D possibly being TRBD1 (5 bases). V dropped 6 bases and J dropped 5 bases, with 13 bases sitting between them. Looked up from germline, CDR1 is MGHRA and CDR2 is YSYEKL. The CDR3 has 13 residues. The CDR3 nucleotides read TGCGCCAGCAGGGCCCAGGGAATGACTGAAGCTTTCTTT. This translates into CASRAQGMTEAFF.

The rearrangement links TRBV7-2 to TRBJ2-7, with D perhaps matching TRBD1 or TRBD2 (5 bases each). Trimming stripped 4 bases from V and 5 bases from J, with 12 bases between. The CDR3 loop spans 13 amino acids. Germline V CDR1 and CDR2: SGHTA, FQGNSA. The CDR3 DNA reads as TGTGCCAGCAGCTCCGCGAGGGGCGACGAGCAGTACTTC. Protein product: CASSSARGDEQYF.

This chain links TRBV30 with TRBJ2-1, with 7 bases fitting TRBD2. This CDR3 contains 17 residues. V gave up 1 base and J gave up 0 bases; unmatched junction bases: 9. The germline CDR1 and CDR2 sequences are GTSNPN and SVGIG (reference sequence). CDR3 sequence (DNA): TGTGCCTGGAGTGACTCACCTCTAGCGGTCTCCTACAATGAGCAGTTCTTC. Its protein product is CAWSDSPLAVSYNEQFF.